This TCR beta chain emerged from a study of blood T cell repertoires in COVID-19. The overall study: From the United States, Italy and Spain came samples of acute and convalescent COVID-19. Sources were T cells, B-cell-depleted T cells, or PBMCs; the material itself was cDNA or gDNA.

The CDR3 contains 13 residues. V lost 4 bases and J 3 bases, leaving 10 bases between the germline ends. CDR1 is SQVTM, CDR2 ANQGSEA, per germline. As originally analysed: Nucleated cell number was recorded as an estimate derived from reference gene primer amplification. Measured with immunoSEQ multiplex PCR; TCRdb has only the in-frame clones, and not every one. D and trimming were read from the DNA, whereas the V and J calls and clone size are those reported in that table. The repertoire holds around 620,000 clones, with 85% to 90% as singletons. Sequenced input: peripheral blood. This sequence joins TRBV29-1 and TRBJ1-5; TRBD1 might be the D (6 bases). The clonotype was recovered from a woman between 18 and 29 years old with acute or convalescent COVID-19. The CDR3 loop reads CSVGQGFNQPQHF. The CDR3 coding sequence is TGCAGCGTTGGCCAGGGGTTCAATCAGCCCCAGCATTTT.